This T cell receptor (beta chain) was identified in a study of Ad26.COV2.S vaccination and SARS-CoV-2 variants. Treatment given: roughly 19 received Ad26.COV2.S at low or high dose, single or two shots; 5 received placebo; per-sample allocation not given. All samples were drawn on day 63, counting from the first vaccine or placebo injection. A single count supports this clone. The CDR3 totals 15 residues. Germline lookup yields CDR1 SGHAT and CDR2 FQNNGV. V lost 7 bases and J lost 2, with 15 bases in between. Method: immunoSEQ multiplex PCR; TCRdb's copy keeps in-frame clones and lacks some. This sample has about 500,000 clones; 70% to 90% occur once, and the top ten carry 1.5% to 2%.

V gene TRBV11-2 combines with J gene TRBJ1-3, with a possible D match to TRBD1 (5 bases). This receptor was taken from a person aged 18-60 years who received the Ad26.COV2.S COVID-19 vaccine or a placebo. The sequencing here drew on peripheral blood, taken in a trial of Ad26.COV2.S vaccine versus placebo. CDR3 in amino acids: CASTTRRGPGNTIYF. The DNA for the CDR3 is TGTGCCAGCACTACTAGGAGGGGCCCTGGAAACACCATATATTTT.